This TCR beta chain was sequenced in a study of shared clonotypes between healthy human individuals. Naive CD8 cells, CD45RO-negative and positively selected for CCR7, excluded terminally differentiated effector memory CD45RA+ cells. Every immunoSEQ plate was one replicate of a subset's evenly spread DNA. Only in-frame clones appear in the TCRdb table, and some are missing; sequencing was by immunoSEQ multiplex PCR. The repertoire includes 1.5 million to 2.5 million clones, less than 95% of them detected once, and approximately 1.2% sits in the top ten. Study results and caveats: Around 5.4% of naive CD4 clonotypes were common to four donors.

Worth noting for this clone: As yet, its antigen is unknown.

This receptor was taken from a man aged 18 to 29 in good health. Sequenced sample: naive CD8+ T cells sorted from blood.

CDR3 nucleotide sequence: TGTGCCACGGGGGGGTTCTCTGGAAACACCATATATTTT. Protein: CATGGFSGNTIYF. This chain connects TRBV28 to TRBJ1-3, with D possibly TRBD1 on 5 matching bases. Germline values: CDR1 MDHEN, CDR2 SYDVKM. V lost 10 bases, J lost 0 bases, and 10 bases lay in between. This CDR3 contains 13 residues. Together with reference TRBV28 and TRBJ1-3, the CDR3 gives the full variable domain: DVKVTQSSRYLVKRTGEKVFLECVQDMDHENMFWYRQDPGLGLRLIYFSYDVKMKEKGDIPEGYSVSREKKERFSLILESASTNQTSMYLCATGGFSGNTIYFGEGSWLTVV.